The 9 T cell receptor beta chains in this list originate from one sample, sequenced in a study of metastatic and nonmetastatic thyroid tumors (dated by TCRdb to the early 2020s). The library was generated by PCR. TCRdb lists the instrument as Illumina HiSeq 4000. TCRdb ran its own pipeline on the public reads, namely fastp trimming at Q25 and MiXCR clone calling, and kept in-frame beta chains. The sample records approximately 26,000 clones, around 25% of which are singletons. The ten biggest clones cover 5% to 7% of the sample. No treatment had been received by any patient before thyroid surgery. Sequenced input: blood. The receptors were sampled from a female donor with papillary thyroid cancer or a benign thyroid nodule (not recorded which). Some clones in this sample may be carry-over from other donors' samples.

This clone was counted many times. This sequence joins TRBV5-6 and TRBJ1-2; no reliable D call. Germline values: CDR1 SGHDT, CDR2 YYEEEE. The CDR3 contains 12 residues. V dropped 5 bases and J dropped 4 bases, with 9 bases sitting between them. Written as DNA, the CDR3 is TGTGCCAGCAGTCCCGGTCCCTATGGCTACACCTTC. Amino acids: CASSPGPYGYTF. The whole variable domain, remainder taken from reference TRBV5-6 and TRBJ1-2, is DAGVTQSPTHLIKTRGQQVTLRCSPKSGHDTVSWYQQALGQGPQFIFQYYEEEERQRGNFPDRFSGHQFPNYSSELNVNALLLGDSALYLCASSPGPYGYTFGSGTRLTVV.

The chain is built from TRBV6-2 or TRBV6-3 and TRBJ1-5; D perhaps matches TRBD1 (5 bases). Deletions cut 0 bases from V and 12 bases from J, with 15 bases between. The CDR3 is made up of 14 amino acids. The germline V gene has CDR1 MNHEY and CDR2 SVGEGT. In DNA form, the CDR3 reads TGTGCCAGCAGTTACTCGACAGAGGATCAGAACCAGCATTTT. Protein product: CASSYSTEDQNQHF.

The CDR3 DNA reads as TGTGCCAGTAGTATAGAAACGGCCGCTTGCTACACCTTC. It translates to CASSIETAACYTF. The chain recombines TRBV19 with TRBJ1-2; no reliable D call. The CDR3 loop spans 13 amino acids. The V gene lost 0 bases and the J gene lost 9 bases, with 11 bases spanning the gap. The germline V gene has CDR1 LNHDA and CDR2 SQIVND (reference sequence). Looking up the rest from reference TRBV19 and TRBJ1-2 gives the full variable domain: DGGITQSPKYLFRKEGQNVTLSCEQNLNHDAMYWYRQDPGQGLRLIYYSQIVNDFQKGDIAEGYSVSREKKESFPLTVTSAQKNPTAFYLCASSIETAACYTFGSGTRLTVV.

The chain combines TRBV5-4 with TRBJ1-3; 7 nucleotides match TRBD1. Per germline, CDR1 SGHNT and CDR2 YYREEE (reference sequence). V was pared by 3 bases and J by 4 bases, with 4 bases of the junction left unmatched. The CDR3 length is 14 residues. The CDR3 region is CASSWGTAGNTIYF. The CDR3 DNA is TGTGCCAGCAGCTGGGGGACAGCGGGAAACACCATATATTTT.

This clone showed up just a few times. This chain links TRBV20-1 with TRBJ2-3; no reliable D call. V lost 3 bases, J lost 2 bases, and 15 bases lay in between. This CDR3 is built from 15 residues. Per the germline V gene, CDR1 is DFQATT and CDR2 is SNEGSKA (reference sequence). In nucleotides, the CDR3 is TGCAGTGCTAGTTGGCCGGATCTTTTCACAGATACGCAGTATTTT. Translation gives CSASWPDLFTDTQYF.

This clone was recorded at least ten times. The rearrangement links TRBV6-1 to TRBJ1-3, with 7 bases identical to TRBD1. Germline loops: CDR1 MNHNS, CDR2 SASEGT. After removal of 9 bases from V and 0 bases from J, the junction contained 5 bases not matched to a gene. The CDR3 covers 14 residues. The chain's CDR3 is CASAGGSSGNTIYF. DNA of the CDR3: TGTGCCAGTGCAGGGGGTTCCTCTGGAAACACCATATATTTT.

In this sample, this clone turned up many times. One junction end does not reproduce the germline sequence, and a read error may be involved. The chain uses TRBV7-9 and TRBJ2-1, with a tentative D call TRBD2 (5 bases). The germline CDR1 and CDR2 sequences are SEHNR and FQNEAQ (reference sequence). CDR3 length: 12 amino acids. For the CDR3, the DNA is TGTGCCAGCAGCTTAGACCGGGCGGCGGGTTACTTC. It translates to CASSLDRAAGYF.

This clone has a handful of counts. This chain links TRBV4-1 with TRBJ1-5; D not certain. V was trimmed by 1 base and J by 0 bases, leaving 10 bases between them. This CDR3 is built from 16 residues. Germline values: CDR1 MGHRA, CDR2 YSYEKL. The CDR3 reads CASSQVVQSSNQPQHF. For the CDR3, the DNA is TGCGCCAGCAGCCAAGTCGTCCAGTCTAGCAATCAGCCCCAGCATTTT.

The rearrangement uses TRBV7-2 and TRBJ2-3, with D perhaps TRBD2 (5 bases). Germline V gene data show CDR1 as SGHTA and CDR2 as FQGNSA. The CDR3 covers 15 residues. V gave up 0 bases and J gave up 3 bases, with 10 bases separating them. CDR3 DNA sequence: TGTGCCAGCAGCTTAGCGGGAGTTCGTACAGATACGCAGTATTTT. Translating gives CASSLAGVRTDTQYF.